This TCR beta chain comes out of a study of T cells in Graves' hyperthyroidism and ophthalmopathy. General study findings and limits: Blood held most thyroid clonotypes expanded above 0.001 frequency. A model using 13 V-J features told ophthalmopathy apart from stable hyperthyroidism.

The CDR3 runs 15 residues. V lost 0 bases to trimming and J lost 6 bases, with 17 bases between them. Per the germline V gene, CDR1 is DFQATT and CDR2 is SNEGSKA (reference sequence). A note on this clonotype: Its specificity is unknown.

It was RNA transcripts that yielded the amplified TCR beta CDR3 regions. When the TCR CDR3 underwent first-round RT-PCR, the HTBI primer set was used. TCRdb passed the multiplex PCR reads through MiXCR, listing each CDR3 protein once. The repertoire holds 480,000 or so distinct CDR3 sequences, around 50% seen once, with about 45% in the top ten. Uncontrolled infection, other autoimmune disease, pregnancy or lactation barred patients from enrollment. The receptor's source is an adult woman with Graves' disease, either hyperthyroidism or ophthalmopathy (not recorded which). The sequencing input was peripheral blood or thyroid tissue (not recorded which). V is TRBV20-1 and J is TRBJ1-2, with a tentative D call TRBD1 (6 bases). This CDR3 reads CSARDPQRTVNGYTF. The CDR3, as DNA: TGCAGTGCTAGAGATCCACAACGGACAGTGAATGGCTACACCTTC.